The 31 T cell receptor beta chains below all came from one sample that was sequenced in a study of vaccination effects on CD4 cells after COVID-19 (dated by TCRdb to the early 2020s). In the ViraFEST assay, PBMC were stimulated with viral peptide pools, and TCR sequencing was then used to find antigen-specific CD4+ T cell clonotypes based on their expansion. After less than 13 days of culture, CD4+ T cells were isolated with the EasySep CD4+ T cell isolation kit. Convalescent patients had PCR-confirmed SARS-CoV-2 infection between March and December 2020, before Alpha, Beta and Delta variants emerged in the United States. The library was made by the immunoSEQ multiplex PCR assay. This is the immuneACCESS table as TCRdb keeps it, with only in-frame sequences that have V and J called. A part of the clones is gone; compared with another copy, unresolved V genes explain less than half, and the rest is unexplained. This sample comprises tens of thousands of clones, 70% to 85% of them detected only once. The ten most abundant clones make up about 30% of the sample.

These receptors have no identified antigens. Sequencing used CD4+ T cells from PBMCs cultured with a peptide pool, obtained before COVID-19 vaccination. The receptors derive from a human donor who had a prior SARS-CoV-2 infection.

The CDR3 DNA is TGCGCCAGCAGCTTGGGTGCGAGCGGGAGAAAAGAGACCCAGTACTTC. It specifies CASSLGASGRKETQYF. V is TRBV5-1 and J is TRBJ2-5; 8 bases are a match to TRBD2. This CDR3 has 16 amino acids. The ends lost 0 bases at V and 3 bases at J; junction bases unmatched: 7. Germline V lookup: CDR1 SGHRS, CDR2 YFSETQ.

The rearrangement uses TRBV4-3 and TRBJ2-2; TRBD2 is a possible D gene (6 bases). Germline CDR1 reads LGHNA; CDR2 reads YSLEER. Trimming took 1 base from V and 0 from J, leaving 12 bases between them. The CDR3 is made up of 17 amino acids. The CDR3: CASSQVPGVANTGELFF. In nucleotides, the CDR3 is TGCGCCAGCAGCCAAGTCCCGGGGGTAGCGAACACCGGGGAGCTGTTTTTT.

The V gene is TRBV27, the J gene TRBJ1-4, with a weak D call TRBD1 (5 bases). The length of the CDR3 is 14 residues. Germline V lookup: CDR1 MNHEY, CDR2 SMNVEV (reference sequence). Trimming took off 2 bases at V and 7 bases at J, with 11 bases between the two ends. CDR3 residues: CASSLAGEGEKLFF. CDR3 nucleotides: TGTGCCAGCAGTTTAGCGGGGGAAGGTGAAAAACTGTTTTTT.

This rearrangement joins TRBV11-2 to TRBJ2-7; TRBD2 is a possible D gene (5 bases). V lost 2 bases and J lost 3, with 17 bases in between. The CDR3 is 16 residues long. Germline CDR1 and CDR2: SGHAT and FQNNGV. CDR3 region: CASSLSLPGWVYEQYF. CDR3 DNA: TGTGCCAGCAGCTTAAGTCTTCCGGGGTGGGTCTACGAGCAGTACTTC.

J is TRBJ1-4 and V is TRBV6-2 or TRBV6-3, with 7 nucleotides matching TRBD1. V lost 5 bases and J lost 4; bases outside the gene matches: 16. CDR1 and CDR2 from the germline V gene are MNHEY and SVGEGT. The CDR3 covers 18 residues. CDR3 DNA: TGTGCCAGCAGTAACGGGGGACAGCCCTGGCTCCTTAATGAAAAACTGTTTTTT. It codes for CASSNGGQPWLLNEKLFF.

This chain links TRBV24-1 with TRBJ2-3, with TRBD2 matching 8 bases. Trimming took 8 bases from V and 2 from J; bases not matched to a gene: 23. Germline loops: CDR1 KGHDR, CDR2 SFDVKD. CDR3 size: 20 residues. CDR3: CATTCTEKRGMSRPTDTQYF. CDR3 DNA: TGTGCCACCACCTGCACGGAGAAGCGGGGGATGTCTCGACCCACAGATACGCAGTATTTT.

The V gene is TRBV21-1, the J gene TRBJ2-7; whether TRBD2, the table's D call, matches the DNA was not checked. TRBV21-1 is described as a pseudogene. The CDR3 is made up of 16 amino acids. For the CDR3, the DNA is TGTGCCAGCAGCAAGCAGGGACTAGCGGGCCACTACGAGCAGTACTTC. Translating gives CASSKQGLAGHYEQYF.

The V call is TRBV27, the J call TRBJ1-3, with a weak D call TRBD1 (5 bases). Germline V lookup: CDR1 MNHEY, CDR2 SMNVEV (reference sequence). There are 13 residues in the CDR3. V was shortened by 2 bases and J by 7 bases, with 9 bases between the two germline ends. The CDR3 loop is CASSLQRGNTIYF. In DNA, the CDR3 is TGTGCCAGCAGTTTACAGCGGGGGAACACCATATATTTT.

V gene TRBV19 combines with J gene TRBJ2-3, with D perhaps matching TRBD1 or TRBD2 (5 bases each). The CDR3 is made up of 13 amino acids. V was cut by 11 bases and J by 0 bases, with 12 bases left in between. Germline-derived CDR1 and CDR2 are LNHDA and SQIVND (reference sequence). The CDR3 reads CACQGASTDTQYF. CDR3 nucleotide sequence: TGTGCCTGCCAGGGAGCTAGCACAGATACGCAGTATTTT.

This chain connects TRBV7-6 to TRBJ2-5; D possibly corresponds to TRBD1 (7 bases). The CDR3 spans 17 residues. Trimming removed 2 bases at V and 13 bases at J, with 29 bases between. Germline CDR1 reads SGHVS; CDR2 reads FNYEAQ. The CDR3 coding sequence is TGTGCCAGCAGCTTAAATACGGCGAGGCCAGGGGGGTCTCGGATGTACTTC. Encoded protein: CASSLNTARPGGSRMYF.

CDR3 sequence: CASSMDSFYNSPLHF. The CDR3 region has the DNA TGTGCCAGCAGCATGGACAGCTTCTATAATTCACCCCTCCACTTT. The V gene is TRBV2, the J gene TRBJ1-6, with a possible D match to TRBD1 (6 bases). CDR1 and CDR2 from the germline V gene are SNHLY and FYNNEI. V was shortened by 6 bases and J by 3 bases, with 12 bases between the two germline ends. The CDR3 covers 15 residues.

This clone was seen a few times. This CDR3 reads CASSHLAQETQYF. The CDR3, as DNA: TGTGCCAGCAGCCATTTAGCGCAAGAGACCCAGTACTTC. V gene TRBV3-1 (or the pseudogene TRBV3-2) combines with J gene TRBJ2-5; a possible D gene is TRBD2 (5 bases). Germline V gene sequence: CDR1 LGHDT, CDR2 YNNKEL (reference sequence). V was clipped by 3 bases and J by 2 bases, with 7 bases between them. The CDR3 loop spans 13 amino acids.

CDR3 nucleotide sequence: TGTGCCAGCAGCTTAAAGTTTTGGGGGGACACTGAAGCTTTCTTT. Encoded protein: CASSLKFWGDTEAFF. V is TRBV13 and J is TRBJ1-1; TRBD1 is a possible D gene (5 bases). V lost 2 bases and J lost 3, with 13 bases in between. The length of the CDR3 is 15 residues. Germline loops: CDR1 PRHDT, CDR2 FYEKMQ (reference sequence).

The chain carries TRBV11-1 and TRBJ1-1; 12 bases are a match to TRBD1. The V and J ends lost 5 bases and 1 base, in that order; junction bases with no gene match: 5. The CDR3 length is 16 residues. The germline CDR1 and CDR2 sequences are SGHAT and FQDESV (reference sequence). The CDR3 protein is CASSPGQGAANTEAFF. The CDR3 DNA sequence: TGTGCCAGCAGCCCGGGACAGGGGGCCGCGAACACTGAAGCTTTCTTT.

The gene calls are TRBV3-1 (or the pseudogene TRBV3-2) and TRBJ1-2; no clear D. Germline lookup yields CDR1 LGHDT and CDR2 YNNKEL (reference sequence). Trimming removed 0 bases at V and 6 bases at J, with 14 bases between. CDR3 size: 15 residues. The CDR3 sequence is CASSQEGTFGNGYTF. CDR3 bases: TGTGCCAGCAGCCAAGAAGGAACGTTTGGAAATGGCTACACCTTC.

This chain joins TRBV7-2 and TRBJ1-5, with no clear D. Trimming pared 4 bases from V and 6 bases from J, leaving 10 bases between. CDR1 and CDR2 (germline): SGHTA, FQGNSA. This CDR3 spans 13 amino acids. CDR3 loop: CASSSEPFQPQHF. CDR3 nucleotides: TGTGCCAGCAGCTCTGAACCGTTTCAGCCCCAGCATTTT.

This chain connects TRBV2 to TRBJ2-7; tentative D call: TRBD1 (5 bases). V gave up 5 bases and J gave up 2 bases, with 10 bases separating them. Germline CDR1 reads SNHLY; CDR2 reads FYNNEI. CDR3 length equals 13 residues. The CDR3 sequence: CASSFDRTYEQYF. The CDR3 coding sequence is TGTGCCAGCAGTTTCGACAGAACCTACGAGCAGTACTTC.

The rearrangement uses TRBV3-1 (or the pseudogene TRBV3-2) and TRBJ1-4; tentative D call: TRBD1 (5 bases). The CDR3 is 16 residues long. V lost 0 bases and J 4 bases, leaving 12 bases between the germline ends. CDR1 is LGHDT, CDR2 YNNKEL, per germline (reference sequence). CDR3 DNA sequence: TGTGCCAGCAGCCAAGATCGGGGCGGTGATAATGAAAAACTGTTTTTT. Its protein product is CASSQDRGGDNEKLFF.

This clone was observed a few times. The gene calls are TRBV5-4 and TRBJ1-2, with 8 bases identical to TRBD1. The germline CDR1 and CDR2 sequences are SGHNT and YYREEE (reference sequence). The CDR3 loop spans 14 amino acids. The V gene end was trimmed by 3 bases and the J gene end by 3 bases; junction bases not matched to a gene: 4. The CDR3 DNA is TGTGCCAGCAGCTGGGCGACAGGGGACTATGGCTACACCTTC. Encoded protein: CASSWATGDYGYTF.

This clone was seen a few times. The V gene is TRBV11-3, the J gene TRBJ2-2, with D perhaps given as TRBD1 or TRBD2 (5 bases each). V was pared by 6 bases and J by 1 base, with 9 bases between. This CDR3 contains 14 residues. Germline CDR1 is SGHNT and CDR2 is YENEEA. CDR3 in DNA: TGTGCCAGCAGGGGACGGCTGAACACCGGGGAGCTGTTTTTT. Translation: CASRGRLNTGELFF.

The chain has TRBV2 and TRBJ2-7; D is uncertain. The V and J ends lost 4 bases and 1 base respectively, with 8 bases between them. Per germline, CDR1 SNHLY and CDR2 FYNNEI. The length of the CDR3 is 13 residues. The DNA for the CDR3 is TGTGCCAGCAGTGTTCTTCAGTCCTACGAGCAGTACTTC. Amino acid sequence: CASSVLQSYEQYF.

V gene TRBV7-8 combines with J gene TRBJ2-1; 11 positions agree with TRBD1. The CDR3 sequence is 15 residues long. Germline trimming cut 4 bases from V and 7 bases from J; bases unmatched to any gene: 6. Looked up from germline, CDR1 is SGHVS and CDR2 is FQNEAQ. The CDR3 sequence: CASSSDRGLPNEQFF. Here the CDR3 DNA reads TGTGCCAGCAGCTCGGACAGGGGGCTGCCTAATGAGCAGTTCTTC.

The V and J genes are TRBV10-1 and TRBJ1-5; 10 bases align to TRBD1. The CDR3 has 17 amino acids. The J segment lost 6 bases and the V segment lost 6 bases, leaving 14 bases of the junction unmatched. Germline V gene data show CDR1 as WNHNN and CDR2 as SYGVQD (reference sequence). The DNA for the CDR3 is TGCGCCAGCAGACCCTACATGAGACAGGGGGCCCGTCAGCCCCAGCATTTT. Amino acid sequence: CASRPYMRQGARQPQHF.

The V gene is TRBV6-2 or TRBV6-3, the J gene TRBJ2-7; the match to TRBD1 covers 9 bases. The germline CDR1 and CDR2 sequences are MNHEY and SVGEGT. The CDR3 extends over 16 amino acids. V shed 2 bases and J 4 bases; nucleotides not matched to a gene: 9. CDR3 DNA: TGTGCCAGCAGTTACGGTGGGGGGACAGGGAGTTACGAGCAGTACTTC. Protein product: CASSYGGGTGSYEQYF.

The V call is TRBV7-2, the J call TRBJ2-3; 10 nucleotides align to TRBD1. This CDR3 is 16 amino acids long. The junction had 3 bases not matched to a gene; V was cut back by 1 base and J by 2 bases. CDR1 and CDR2 from the germline V gene are SGHTA and FQGNSA. The CDR3 sequence is CASSLGDRGSTDTQYF. CDR3 in DNA: TGTGCCAGCAGCTTAGGGGACAGGGGATCCACAGATACGCAGTATTTT.

This clone was seen only a few times. The chain uses TRBV5-1 and TRBJ1-1; 8 positions match TRBD1. The CDR3 length is 14 residues. Looked up from germline, CDR1 is SGHRS and CDR2 is YFSETQ. Unmatched junction bases numbered 8, after V lost 5 bases and J lost 5 bases. CDR3 nucleotide sequence: TGCGCCAGCAGATCGCAGGGGGCGTTAACTGAAGCTTTCTTT. Translation: CASRSQGALTEAFF.

The gene calls are TRBV7-2 and TRBJ2-7, with 8 bases aligning to TRBD2. Germline lookup yields CDR1 SGHTA and CDR2 FQGNSA. The CDR3 sequence is 14 residues long. V was pared by 5 bases and J by 4 bases, with 7 bases of the junction left unmatched. This CDR3 reads CASSRTGLEYEQYF. The CDR3 DNA is TGTGCCAGCAGCCGGACGGGACTAGAATACGAGCAGTACTTC.

V is TRBV19 and J is TRBJ1-3, with D unresolved. Germline CDR1 reads LNHDA; CDR2 reads SQIVND (reference sequence). The CDR3 is 14 amino acids. Trimming took off 2 bases at V and 0 bases at J, with 5 bases between the two ends. The CDR3 sequence is CASSIRGSGNTIYF. The CDR3 nucleotides read TGTGCCAGTAGTATACGGGGCTCTGGAAACACCATATATTTT.

The chain couples TRBV18 to TRBJ2-7; D call uncertain. The CDR3 loop spans 16 amino acids. V was cut by 2 bases and J by 5 bases, with 19 bases left in between. Germline V CDR1 and CDR2: KGHSH, LQKENI. The CDR3 spells CASSPYATESLNEQYF. CDR3 DNA: TGTGCCAGCTCACCATATGCGACGGAGAGTTTAAACGAGCAGTACTTC.

The sample holds a few counts of this clone. The CDR3 loop reads CASRGASGSENEQFF. CDR3 sequence (DNA): TGTGCCAGCAGGGGGGCTAGCGGGAGTGAGAATGAGCAGTTCTTC. V usage is TRBV28 and J usage is TRBJ2-1; 10 nucleotides match TRBD2. J was trimmed by 7 bases and V by 6 bases; bases with no gene match: 9. Germline CDR1 and CDR2: MDHEN and SYDVKM. The CDR3 has 15 amino acids.

The chain is built from TRBV6-5 and TRBJ2-7; no reliable D call. The CDR3 is 10 residues long. CDR1 is MNHEY, CDR2 SVGAGI, per germline. The V and J ends lost 8 bases and 3 bases respectively, with 5 bases between them. The DNA of the CDR3 is TGTGCCAGCGGGGACTACGAGCAGTACTTC. This encodes CASGDYEQYF.